These T cell receptor beta chains were read from a single sample in a study of PD-L1 blockade in urothelial cancer. Clones were sequenced by immunoSEQ multiplex PCR, and TCRdb holds only the in-frame ones, with some missing. This sample carries almost 90,000 clones, 80% to 85% of them seen once, and the ten largest clones take around 2.1%. Source: PBMCs, taken around atezolizumab (anti-PD-L1) treatment. These TCRs come from a man in his 60s with urothelial cancer. CDR3s include the opening cysteine and the closing phenylalanine or tryptophan. The order of the fields is V gene, CDR3 protein.

TRBV19 | CASSAGSGNTIYF
TRBV18 | CASSARQETQYF
TRBV15 | CATSRDRGSGNEQYF
TRBV27 | CASSWTGGEQYF
TRBV9 | CASSVSPGSQETQYF
TRBV6-1 | CASSEDSGTGGQETQYF
TRBV2 | CASRASGDSGNTIYF
TRBV6-5 | CASSYSRVQPQHF
TRBV5-1 | CASSPADRAIYEQYF
TRBV5-1 | CASSTGTARTDTQYF
TRBV9 | CASSVATGDTRNTIYF
TRBV19 | CASSGTGFYEQYF
TRBV19 | CASSIGLATDTQYF
TRBV5-1 | CASSTDPRAGANVLTF
TRBV30 | CAWSADRVGFGNTIYF